Detailed here is one T cell receptor beta chain. These data originate in a study of blood T cell repertoires in COVID-19. Study details: Acute-phase and convalescent COVID-19 samples originated in the United States, Italy and Spain.

CDR1 and CDR2 from the germline V gene are LNHDA and SQIVND (reference sequence). The CDR3 sequence is 13 residues long. Trimming shortened V by 3 bases and J by 4 bases, and 9 bases separated the two germline ends. Sequenced by immunoSEQ multiplex PCR; TCRdb stores in-frame clones only, minus some. The repertoire holds roughly 230,000 clones, with about 91% as singletons. This TCR came from a middle-aged woman who had recovered from COVID-19. Specimen: peripheral blood. The rearrangement links TRBV19 to TRBJ1-1; D ambiguous. CDR3 loop: CASSMGVGTEAFF. In DNA form, the CDR3 reads TGTGCCAGTAGTATGGGAGTTGGCACTGAAGCTTTCTTT.